What follows are 21 T cell receptor beta chains derived from one specimen sequenced in a study of OX40 agonist ivuxolimab in advanced cancers. Repertoires were generated with immunoSEQ multiplex PCR, while TCRdb's copy carries only in-frame clones and drops some. The data contain fewer than 85,000 clones, 90% of them singletons. The specimen comprised CD4+ or CD8+ T cells sorted from blood, sampled in a trial of the OX40 agonist ivuxolimab. These receptors were taken from an adult with an advanced solid tumor such as melanoma, head and neck, liver or kidney cancer.

The chain links TRBV2 to TRBJ1-1; D gene unclear. Germline-derived CDR1 and CDR2 are SNHLY and FYNNEI. V lost 8 bases and J lost 1, with 11 bases in between. The CDR3 spans 13 residues. This CDR3 is CASADNQNTEAFF. Here the CDR3 DNA reads TGTGCCAGCGCCGACAATCAGAACACTGAAGCTTTCTTT.

The CDR3 DNA is TGTGCCAGTAGGGAGACAGGAAACTATGGCTACACCTTC. It specifies CASRETGNYGYTF. V and J are TRBV19 and TRBJ1-2, with D possibly being TRBD1 (6 bases). V was shortened by 6 bases and J by 2 bases, with 10 bases between the two germline ends. This CDR3 is 13 amino acids long. Germline loops: CDR1 LNHDA, CDR2 SQIVND (reference sequence).

This rearrangement joins TRBV5-1 to TRBJ2-7; weak D call: TRBD2 (5 bases). The germline V gene encodes CDR1 SGHRS and CDR2 YFSETQ. V was pared by 0 bases and J by 7 bases, with 20 bases between. This CDR3 contains 16 residues. The CDR3 sequence is CASSLVVGGPWAEQYF. The CDR3 nucleotides are TGCGCCAGCAGCTTGGTAGTCGGAGGACCTTGGGCGGAGCAGTACTTC.

This rearrangement joins TRBV5-6 to TRBJ1-1, with a weak D call TRBD1 (5 bases). V lost 2 bases to trimming and J lost 0 bases, with 14 bases between them. The CDR3 contains 16 residues. CDR1 SGHDT and CDR2 YYEEEE come from the germline V gene. The CDR3 sequence: CASSFFGGDLNTEAFF. In DNA form, the CDR3 reads TGTGCCAGCAGCTTTTTCGGGGGAGATTTGAACACTGAAGCTTTCTTT.

DNA for the CDR3: TGTGCCAGCAGTTACCCGTCTAGCGGCACAGATACGCAGTATTTT. Amino acid sequence: CASSYPSSGTDTQYF. V gene TRBV6-5 combines with J gene TRBJ2-3; D might be TRBD2 (6 bases). The length of the CDR3 is 15 residues. Germline V gene lookup returns CDR1 MNHEY and CDR2 SVGAGI. The V gene lost 2 bases and the J gene lost 1 base, with 10 bases spanning the gap.

The genes are TRBV10-3 and TRBJ2-1; 8 bases align to TRBD2. This CDR3 is built from 19 residues. After removal of 0 bases from V and 7 bases from J, the junction contained 17 bases not matched to a gene. The germline CDR1 and CDR2 sequences are ENHRY and SYGVKD. In DNA, the CDR3 is TGTGCCATCAGTGAGTCGGGGGTCTTACTAGCGGACCAAAGGAATGAGCAGTTCTTC. This encodes CAISESGVLLADQRNEQFF.

Here the CDR3 DNA reads TGCGCCAGCAGCTTGGCCGTAAGCAGTGATCCCTACGAGCAGTACTTC. Encoded protein: CASSLAVSSDPYEQYF. V and J are TRBV5-1 and TRBJ2-7, with D unclear. The germline V gene encodes CDR1 SGHRS and CDR2 YFSETQ. CDR3 length: 16 amino acids. V lost 0 bases and J 2 bases, leaving 15 bases between the germline ends.

The chain carries TRBV4-1 and TRBJ2-1, with D uncertain. V gave up 2 bases and J gave up 8 bases, with 10 bases separating them. CDR3 length: 13 residues. Germline-derived CDR1 and CDR2 are MGHRA and YSYEKL. The CDR3 region is CASSQMRWDEQFF. CDR3 coding DNA: TGCGCCAGCAGCCAAATGAGGTGGGATGAGCAGTTCTTC.

This chain joins TRBV29-1 and TRBJ1-1; weak D call: TRBD1 (5 bases). The CDR3 consists of 14 residues. Per the germline V gene, CDR1 is SQVTM and CDR2 is ANQGSEA. V lost 6 bases and J lost 1, with 15 bases in between. The CDR3, as DNA: TGCAGCGTCTTCGGGACCTTCGGGAACACTGAAGCTTTCTTT. The encoded protein is CSVFGTFGNTEAFF. Drawing the rest from reference TRBV29-1 and TRBJ1-1, the complete variable domain is SAVISQKPSRDICQRGTSLTIQCQVDSQVTMMFWYRQQPGQSLTLIATANQGSEATYESGFVIDKFPISRPNLTFSTLTVSNMSPEDSSIYLCSVFGTFGNTEAFFGQGTRLTVV.

The V call is TRBV6-6, the J call TRBJ2-7; no clear D. V shed 5 bases and J shed 6 bases, with 20 bases lying between them. The V gene's germline CDR1 is MNHNY and CDR2 SVGAGI (reference sequence). The CDR3 has 15 amino acids. The CDR3 DNA sequence: TGTGCCAGCAGTCGGGCGCCCTCCCTTGAACGCGAGCAGTACTTC. Translation: CASSRAPSLEREQYF.

The chain uses TRBV4-1 and TRBJ1-1; D is unresolved. This CDR3 is built from 14 residues. V was cut by 1 base and J by 4 bases, with 10 bases left in between. Germline V CDR1 and CDR2: MGHRA, YSYEKL. The CDR3 nucleotides are TGCGCCAGCAGCCAAGTTACAGTGGGCACTGAAGCTTTCTTT. It yields the protein CASSQVTVGTEAFF.

The V and J genes are TRBV6-5 and TRBJ2-3; D tentatively fits TRBD1 or TRBD2 (5 bases each). The ends were cut back, 5 bases at V and 8 bases at J, with 11 bases in the middle. CDR1 is MNHEY, CDR2 SVGAGI, per germline. The CDR3 sequence is 12 residues long. The CDR3 here is CASSGTLGTQYF. In DNA, the CDR3 is TGTGCCAGCAGTGGGACCCTTGGTACGCAGTATTTT.

The table lists this clone with a count of one. This sequence joins TRBV18 and TRBJ2-2; D is uncertain. V was cut by 6 bases and J by 2 bases, with 13 bases left in between. The CDR3 has 15 amino acids. Germline lookup yields CDR1 KGHSH and CDR2 LQKENI. CDR3: CASSPGGSNTGELFF. CDR3 DNA sequence: TGTGCCAGCTCCCCTGGTGGGTCCAACACCGGGGAGCTGTTTTTT.

This clone came up once. V usage is TRBV19 and J usage is TRBJ2-6, with D unclear. Germline values: CDR1 LNHDA, CDR2 SQIVND (reference sequence). The CDR3 covers 16 residues. V was trimmed by 8 bases and J by 0 bases, leaving 14 bases between them. The chain's CDR3 is CASSLGPSSGANVLTF. For the CDR3, the DNA is TGTGCCAGTTCCCTGGGCCCTAGCTCTGGGGCCAACGTCCTGACTTTC.

V and J are TRBV5-4 and TRBJ1-5, with D perhaps TRBD1 (6 bases). The CDR3 totals 14 residues. Germline lookup yields CDR1 SGHNT and CDR2 YYREEE (reference sequence). Trimming left V 7 bases short and J 2 bases short, with 13 bases between. CDR3 sequence (DNA): TGTGCCAGCTCGCCCAGACAGGGCAATCAGCCCCAGCATTTT. It is translated as CASSPRQGNQPQHF. Looking up the rest from reference TRBV5-4 and TRBJ1-5 gives the full variable domain: ETGVTQSPTHLIKTRGQQVTLRCSSQSGHNTVSWYQQALGQGPQFIFQYYREEENGRGNFPPRFSGLQFPNYSSELNVNALELDDSALYLCASSPRQGNQPQHFGDGTRLSIL.

This chain links TRBV19 with TRBJ2-3; 7 positions match TRBD1. The CDR3 spans 15 residues. Looked up from germline, CDR1 is LNHDA and CDR2 is SQIVND (reference sequence). V lost 3 bases to trimming and J lost 2 bases; unmatched junction nucleotides: 5. CDR3 amino acids: CASSMTGSDTDTQYF. Written as DNA, the CDR3 is TGTGCCAGTAGTATGACAGGGAGTGACACAGATACGCAGTATTTT.

DNA of the CDR3: TGCGCCAGCAGCCAGGGACAGGGAGGGGAGACCCAGTACTTC. It specifies CASSQGQGGETQYF. V usage is TRBV5-1 and J usage is TRBJ2-5; 9 bases map to TRBD1. Germline-derived CDR1 and CDR2 are SGHRS and YFSETQ. Trimming cost V 4 bases and J 5 bases; bases outside gene matches: 6. The CDR3 is 14 residues long.

This chain links TRBV25-1 with TRBJ2-1, with 8 bases identical to TRBD2. This CDR3 contains 13 residues. After removal of 3 bases from V and 6 bases from J, the junction contained 1 base not matched to a gene. The germline V gene has CDR1 MGHDK and CDR2 SYGVNS. This chain's CDR3 is CASSDGTSNEQFF. The CDR3 bases are TGTGCCAGCAGTGACGGGACTAGCAATGAGCAGTTCTTC.

The gene calls are TRBV6-6 and TRBJ2-5; possibly TRBD1 or TRBD2 for D (5 bases each). Germline lookup yields CDR1 MNHNY and CDR2 SVGAGI (reference sequence). The CDR3 is 13 residues long. V lost 6 bases, J lost 10 bases, and 18 bases lay in between. As DNA, the CDR3 is TGTGCCAGCAGCCCGGGGCTAGCCTACAACCAGTACTTC. This encodes CASSPGLAYNQYF.

The rearrangement links TRBV11-2 to TRBJ2-5, with unresolved D. V was pared by 5 bases and J by 1 base, with 17 bases between. This CDR3 spans 16 amino acids. Looked up from germline, CDR1 is SGHAT and CDR2 is FQNNGV. The CDR3 loop reads CASSPVPGPPQETQYF. In DNA, the CDR3 is TGTGCCAGCAGCCCTGTCCCCGGGCCTCCCCAAGAGACCCAGTACTTC. Supplemented by reference TRBV11-2 and TRBJ2-5, the full variable domain reads EAGVAQSPRYKIIEKRQSVAFWCNPISGHATLYWYQQILGQGPKLLIQFQNNGVVDDSQLPKDRFSAERLKGVDSTLKIQPAKLEDSAVYLCASSPVPGPPQETQYFGPGTRLLVL.

CDR3 DNA sequence: TGCGCCAGCAGCACGGACAGGGGCAACACTGAAGCTTTCTTT. It translates to CASSTDRGNTEAFF. The chain carries TRBV5-1 and TRBJ1-1; 9 bases match TRBD1. V was clipped by 4 bases and J by 2 bases; unmatched bases: 3. The CDR3 has 14 amino acids. The germline gives CDR1 SGHRS, CDR2 YFSETQ.